These 23 T cell receptor beta chains came from one sample sequenced in a study of T cell responses to AZD1222 COVID-19 vaccine. Clones were read by immunoSEQ multiplex PCR, and TCRdb kept only the in-frame ones, dropping some. Of about 68,000 clones detected, roughly 90% appear once; the ten largest clones hold about 8%. The material sequenced was peripheral blood, taken on day 0 of AZD1222 vaccination. The receptors here all came from an adult in good health.

CDR3 residues: CASSADNYGYTF. In DNA form, the CDR3 reads TGTGCCAGCAGCGCGGATAACTATGGCTACACCTTC. The chain uses TRBV11-2 and TRBJ1-2, with D hard to call. Germline lookup yields CDR1 SGHAT and CDR2 FQNNGV. Trimming pared 5 bases from V and 1 base from J, leaving 5 bases between. There are 12 residues in the CDR3.

The table lists this clone with a few counts. The V call is TRBV13, the J call TRBJ1-2; D is unclear. Germline V gene data show CDR1 as PRHDT and CDR2 as FYEKMQ (reference sequence). Trimming removed 3 bases at V and 5 bases at J, with 19 bases between. The CDR3 has 16 amino acids. CDR3 coding DNA: TGTGCCAGCAGCTTGGGAAGGTCCCGAGGCGGGTATGGCTACACCTTC. Translating gives CASSLGRSRGGYGYTF.

This rearrangement joins TRBV27 to TRBJ1-4; D might be TRBD1 (5 bases). V was trimmed by 10 bases and J by 12 bases, leaving 21 bases between them. The CDR3 spans 13 residues. Germline V gives CDR1 MNHEY, CDR2 SMNVEV (reference sequence). The DNA for the CDR3 is TGTGCCACTCAAGGGACCGGAAACTCAGAACTGTTTTTT. Residues: CATQGTGNSELFF.

V gene TRBV30 combines with J gene TRBJ1-2; TRBD1 is a possible D gene (6 bases). Deletions cut 2 bases from V and 2 bases from J, with 9 bases between. The length of the CDR3 is 13 residues. Germline V gene sequence: CDR1 GTSNPN, CDR2 SVGIG (reference sequence). In DNA form, the CDR3 reads TGTGCCTGGAGTCTCGGACAGAACTATGGCTACACCTTC. It is translated as CAWSLGQNYGYTF.

The chain employs TRBV7-8 and TRBJ2-7, with no clear D. This CDR3 has 14 amino acids. Germline CDR1 and CDR2: SGHVS and FQNEAQ. The V and J ends lost 1 base and 0 bases respectively, with 7 bases between them. The CDR3 is CASSLGSYSYEQYF. CDR3 DNA: TGTGCCAGCAGCTTAGGCTCATACTCCTACGAGCAGTACTTC.

V and J are TRBV28 and TRBJ1-2; TRBD1 matches at 7 bases. The CDR3 consists of 14 residues. Trimming took 8 bases from V and 1 from J; bases not matched to a gene: 7. In germline, CDR1 is MDHEN, CDR2 SYDVKM. CDR3 nucleotides: TGTGCCAGCGAGGACAGGCGATATAACTATGGCTACACCTTC. As protein: CASEDRRYNYGYTF.

The rearrangement joins TRBV5-1 to TRBJ1-1; D remains ambiguous. Trimming took off 1 base at V and 4 bases at J, with 11 bases between the two ends. Per germline, CDR1 SGHRS and CDR2 YFSETQ. The CDR3 runs to 14 residues. The CDR3: CASSLFYGSTEAFF. The CDR3 DNA reads TGCGCCAGCAGCTTGTTTTACGGATCCACTGAAGCTTTCTTT.

The chain joins TRBV5-6 to TRBJ2-2; weak D call: TRBD2 (5 bases). Germline V gene lookup returns CDR1 SGHDT and CDR2 YYEEEE. The length of the CDR3 is 15 residues. V was clipped by 3 bases and J by 5 bases, with 14 bases between them. CDR3 DNA: TGTGCCAGCAGCTCAACGACTACTAGGACCGGGGAGCTGTTTTTT. This gives the protein CASSSTTTRTGELFF.

V is TRBV28 and J is TRBJ1-6, with 7 bases fitting TRBD1. Losses at the gene ends were 4 bases for V and 5 bases for J; bases not matched to a gene: 17. This CDR3 contains 19 residues. Germline CDR1 and CDR2: MDHEN and SYDVKM. Written as DNA, the CDR3 is TGTGCCAGCAGTTCCCGAACGGCCATCGGGACAGCGAATAATTCACCCCTCCACTTT. This codes for CASSSRTAIGTANNSPLHF.

V usage is TRBV15 and J usage is TRBJ2-7, with D perhaps matching TRBD2 (5 bases). Trimming took 2 bases from V and 5 from J, leaving 10 bases between them. There are 13 residues in the CDR3. The germline V gene encodes CDR1 LNHNV and CDR2 YYDKDF (reference sequence). The CDR3 DNA sequence: TGTGCCACCAGCAGACACCCCGGGAACGAGCAGTACTTC. This encodes CATSRHPGNEQYF.

V usage is TRBV2 and J usage is TRBJ1-4, with a weak D call TRBD1 (6 bases). V lost 3 bases to trimming and J lost 5 bases, with 10 bases between them. Germline V gives CDR1 SNHLY, CDR2 FYNNEI. The CDR3 runs 14 residues. This CDR3 reads CASSDHRENEKLFF. The CDR3, as DNA: TGTGCCAGCAGTGACCACAGGGAGAATGAAAAACTGTTTTTT.

The chain uses TRBV28 and TRBJ2-1, with TRBD2 matching 9 bases. The junction had 10 bases not matched to a gene; V was cut back by 6 bases and J by 1 base. The CDR3 totals 17 residues. Germline V lookup: CDR1 MDHEN, CDR2 SYDVKM. The CDR3 loop reads CASRPGGLALSYNEQFF. The CDR3 coding sequence is TGTGCCAGCAGGCCGGGGGGACTAGCCCTTTCCTACAATGAGCAGTTCTTC.

The V call is TRBV5-1, the J call TRBJ2-1, with D perhaps TRBD2 (6 bases). The V and J ends lost 2 bases and 8 bases respectively, with 14 bases between them. This CDR3 is 14 amino acids long. Germline lookup yields CDR1 SGHRS and CDR2 YFSETQ. The CDR3 sequence is CASSFEGGFDEQFF. The CDR3 nucleotides read TGCGCCAGCAGCTTCGAGGGAGGTTTCGATGAGCAGTTCTTC.

This sequence joins TRBV4-3 and TRBJ2-7; 7 positions agree with TRBD2. The V and J ends lost 0 bases and 5 bases, in that order; junction bases with no gene match: 4. The V gene's germline CDR1 is LGHNA and CDR2 YSLEER. The CDR3 has 14 residues. In DNA form, the CDR3 reads TGCGCCAGCAGCCAAGATTCGGGGAGGGACGAGCAGTACTTC. It translates to CASSQDSGRDEQYF.

The V and J genes are TRBV15 and TRBJ1-1; 7 bases fit TRBD1. Germline-derived CDR1 and CDR2 are LNHNV and YYDKDF (reference sequence). J gave up 0 bases and V 3 bases, and 7 bases lay outside the gene matches. CDR3 length equals 16 residues. The chain's CDR3 is CATSSWDSSMNTEAFF. CDR3 bases: TGTGCCACCAGCAGTTGGGACAGCTCCATGAACACTGAAGCTTTCTTT.

This clone was seen more than once but under ten times. V is TRBV11-2 and J is TRBJ2-3, with 8 bases that match TRBD2. Trimming at V came to 1 base and at J to 0 bases, leaving 3 bases not matched to a gene. Per the germline V gene, CDR1 is SGHAT and CDR2 is FQNNGV. The CDR3 is 16 residues long. The CDR3 bases are TGTGCCAGCAGCTTAGGGGTAGCGGGGAGCACAGATACGCAGTATTTT. Translating it yields CASSLGVAGSTDTQYF.

This clone appeared a few times. This rearrangement joins TRBV11-1 to TRBJ1-1; D unresolved. The CDR3 covers 14 residues. The germline CDR1 and CDR2 sequences are SGHAT and FQDESV (reference sequence). Trimming stripped 3 bases from V and 0 bases from J, with 8 bases between. CDR3 in DNA: TGTGCCAGCAGCTTTCTCCAGTTGAACACTGAAGCTTTCTTT. It codes for CASSFLQLNTEAFF.

This chain links TRBV3-1 (or the pseudogene TRBV3-2) with TRBJ1-6; 9 nucleotides match TRBD1. The CDR3 is 17 residues long. Germline CDR1 LGHDT, CDR2 YNNKEL (reference sequence). V was clipped by 1 base and J by 6 bases; unmatched bases: 7. The CDR3 loop is CASSQASGTGFNSPLHF. The CDR3 nucleotides are TGTGCCAGCAGCCAAGCTTCCGGGACAGGGTTTAATTCACCCCTCCACTTT.

CDR3: CARNRDTYMGSGANVLTF. The CDR3 region has the DNA TGTGCCAGAAACCGGGACACCTACATGGGCTCTGGGGCCAACGTCCTGACTTTC. The rearrangement links TRBV21-1 to TRBJ2-6; TRBD1, the table's D call, lacks a check against the DNA. TRBV21-1 is a pseudogene. The CDR3 has 18 amino acids.

This chain links TRBV6-6 with TRBJ1-3, with a weak D call TRBD1 (5 bases). Germline CDR1 and CDR2: MNHNY and SVGAGI (reference sequence). The CDR3 runs to 15 residues. Trimming pared 2 bases from V and 5 bases from J, leaving 13 bases between. The DNA for the CDR3 is TGTGCCAGCAGTTACGGGACGGGGGAAAGAAACACCATATATTTT. It yields the protein CASSYGTGERNTIYF.

The CDR3 protein is CASSLEGEYGANVLTF. The CDR3 nucleotides read TGTGCCAGCAGCTTAGAGGGGGAATATGGGGCCAACGTCCTGACTTTC. The V call is TRBV11-2, the J call TRBJ2-6, with D perhaps being TRBD1 or TRBD2 (5 bases each). Germline V gene data show CDR1 as SGHAT and CDR2 as FQNNGV. This CDR3 is 16 amino acids long. The ends were cut back, 0 bases at V and 3 bases at J, with 9 bases in the middle. The entire variable domain, with the rest obtained from reference TRBV11-2 and TRBJ2-6, is as follows: EAGVAQSPRYKIIEKRQSVAFWCNPISGHATLYWYQQILGQGPKLLIQFQNNGVVDDSQLPKDRFSAERLKGVDSTLKIQPAKLEDSAVYLCASSLEGEYGANVLTFGAGSRLTVL.

This chain uses TRBV5-4 with TRBJ2-3; D perhaps matches TRBD1 (5 bases). V was cut by 0 bases and J by 0 bases, with 5 bases left in between. CDR1 SGHNT and CDR2 YYREEE come from the germline V gene (reference sequence). The CDR3 extends over 14 amino acids. CDR3 sequence (DNA): TGTGCCAGCAGCTTGGACAGGAGCACAGATACGCAGTATTTT. Residues: CASSLDRSTDTQYF.

This chain connects TRBV6-6 to TRBJ2-5; TRBD2 might be the D (6 bases). The CDR3 contains 12 residues. The germline V gene has CDR1 MNHNY and CDR2 SVGAGI (reference sequence). V lost 9 bases to trimming and J lost 5 bases, with 13 bases between them. The CDR3 DNA follows: TGTGCCAGTCGACTAGTAGAGGAGACCCAGTACTTC. Translated: CASRLVEETQYF.